This record covers a single T cell receptor beta chain. The antigen is unknown. This sample was taken from a study of PD-L1 blockade in urothelial cancer. Study summary: Men with urothelial cancer arising in the bladder made up about 90% of the roughly 29 patients. After treatment start, blood was analyzed at 3 weeks (second dose) and at 6 weeks. Reported median T cell count for blood samples was some 140,000. Study-wide points: When measured at 3 weeks, tumor-associated blood clones expanded more in durable-benefit patients.

Indicated time point: pretreatment peripheral blood. Using immunoSEQ multiplex PCR, the repertoire was profiled, and TCRdb retains in-frame clones only, with some absent. The repertoire consists of around 130,000 clones, with 84% occurring once and the leading ten covering under 3.5%. CDR3 length: 14 amino acids. Germline lookup yields CDR1 MNHEY and CDR2 SMNVEV (reference sequence). The V end lost 6 bases, the J end lost 1 base, and 12 bases lay between the germline ends. This chain links TRBV27 with TRBJ1-1; possible D gene TRBD1, 6 bases. The specimen comprised PBMCs, sampled around atezolizumab (anti-PD-L1) treatment. This receptor was identified in a man aged 45-60 years with urothelial cancer. The CDR3 DNA is TGTGCCAGCAGGAAAGGACAGCAGAACACTGAAGCTTTCTTT. It translates to CASRKGQQNTEAFF.